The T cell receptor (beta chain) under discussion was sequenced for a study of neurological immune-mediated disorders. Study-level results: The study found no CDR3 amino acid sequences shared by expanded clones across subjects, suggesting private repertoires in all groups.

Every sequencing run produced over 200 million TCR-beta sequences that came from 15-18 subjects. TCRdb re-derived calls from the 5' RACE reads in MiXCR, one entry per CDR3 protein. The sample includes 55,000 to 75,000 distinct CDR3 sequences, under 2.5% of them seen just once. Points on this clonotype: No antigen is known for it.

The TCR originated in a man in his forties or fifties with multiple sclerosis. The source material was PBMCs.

The CDR3 sequence: CASRDSGDYEQYF. In nucleotides, the CDR3 is TGTGCCAGCAGGGATTCGGGGGACTACGAGCAGTACTTC. The chain has TRBV6-2 or TRBV6-3 and TRBJ2-7; weak D call: TRBD2 (6 bases). CDR1 is MNHEY and CDR2 is SVGEGT in the germline V gene. Trimming left V 6 bases short and J 3 bases short, with 12 bases between. CDR3 length equals 13 residues.